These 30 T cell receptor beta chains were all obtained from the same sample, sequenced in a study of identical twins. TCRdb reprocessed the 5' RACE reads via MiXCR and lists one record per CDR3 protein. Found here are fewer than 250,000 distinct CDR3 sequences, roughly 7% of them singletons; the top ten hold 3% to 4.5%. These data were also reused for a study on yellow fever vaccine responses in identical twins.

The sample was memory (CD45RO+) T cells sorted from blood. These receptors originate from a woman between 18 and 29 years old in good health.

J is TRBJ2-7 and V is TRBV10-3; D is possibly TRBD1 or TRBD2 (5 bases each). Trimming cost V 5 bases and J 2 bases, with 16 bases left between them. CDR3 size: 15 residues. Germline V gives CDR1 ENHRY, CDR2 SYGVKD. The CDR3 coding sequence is TGTGCCATCAGTCAAACCGGGACGGGGACCTACGAGCAGTACGTC. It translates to CAISQTGTGTYEQYV.

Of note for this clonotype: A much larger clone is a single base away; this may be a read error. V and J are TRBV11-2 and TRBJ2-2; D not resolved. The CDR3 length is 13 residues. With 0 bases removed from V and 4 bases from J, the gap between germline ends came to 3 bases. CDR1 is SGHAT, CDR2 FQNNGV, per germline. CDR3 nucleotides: TGTGCCAGCAGCTTAGACCGCACCGGGGAGCTGTTTTTT. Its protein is CASSLDRTGELFF.

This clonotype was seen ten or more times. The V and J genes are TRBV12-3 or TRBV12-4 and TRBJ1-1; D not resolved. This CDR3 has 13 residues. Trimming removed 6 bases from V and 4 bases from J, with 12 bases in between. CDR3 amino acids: CASSLTVGTEAFF. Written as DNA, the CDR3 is TGTGCCAGCAGCCTAACGGTCGGCACTGAAGCTTTCTTT.

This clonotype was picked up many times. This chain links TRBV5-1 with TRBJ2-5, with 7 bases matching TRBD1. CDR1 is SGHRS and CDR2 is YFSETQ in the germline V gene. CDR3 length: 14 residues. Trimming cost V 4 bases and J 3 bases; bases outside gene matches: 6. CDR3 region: CASSTGTAKETQYF. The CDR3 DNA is TGCGCCAGCAGCACCGGGACAGCTAAAGAGACCCAGTACTTC. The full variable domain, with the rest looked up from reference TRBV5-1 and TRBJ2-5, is KAGVTQTPRYLIKTRGQQVTLSCSPISGHRSVSWYQQTPGQGLQFLFEYFSETQRNKGNFPGRFSGRQFSNSRSEMNVSTLELGDSALYLCASSTGTAKETQYFGPGTRLLVL.

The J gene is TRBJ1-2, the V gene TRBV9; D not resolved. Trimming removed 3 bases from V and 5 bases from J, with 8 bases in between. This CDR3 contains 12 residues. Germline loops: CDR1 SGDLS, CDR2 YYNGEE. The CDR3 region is CASSDGSYGYTF. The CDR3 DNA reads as TGTGCCAGCAGCGACGGCTCGTATGGCTACACCTTC. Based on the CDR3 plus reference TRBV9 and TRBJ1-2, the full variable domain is DSGVTQTPKHLITATGQRVTLRCSPRSGDLSVYWYQQSLDQGLQFLIQYYNGEERAKGNILERFSAQQFPDLHSELNLSSLELGDSALYFCASSDGSYGYTFGSGTRLTVV.

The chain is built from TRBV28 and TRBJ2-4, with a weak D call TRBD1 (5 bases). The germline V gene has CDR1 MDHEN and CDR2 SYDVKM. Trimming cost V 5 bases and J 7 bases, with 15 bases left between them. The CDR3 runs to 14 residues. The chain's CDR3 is CASSTRQRSNIQYF. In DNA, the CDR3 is TGTGCCAGCAGTACACGACAGAGAAGTAACATTCAGTACTTC.

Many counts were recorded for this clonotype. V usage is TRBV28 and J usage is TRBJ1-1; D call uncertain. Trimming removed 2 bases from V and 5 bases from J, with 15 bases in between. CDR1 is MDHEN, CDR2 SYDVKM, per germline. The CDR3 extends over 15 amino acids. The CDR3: CASSLGRVFGTEAFF. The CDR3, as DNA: TGTGCCAGCAGTTTAGGAAGGGTTTTTGGGACTGAAGCTTTCTTT. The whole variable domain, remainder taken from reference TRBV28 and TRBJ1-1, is DVKVTQSSRYLVKRTGEKVFLECVQDMDHENMFWYRQDPGLGLRLIYFSYDVKMKEKGDIPEGYSVSREKKERFSLILESASTNQTSMYLCASSLGRVFGTEAFFGQGTRLTVV.

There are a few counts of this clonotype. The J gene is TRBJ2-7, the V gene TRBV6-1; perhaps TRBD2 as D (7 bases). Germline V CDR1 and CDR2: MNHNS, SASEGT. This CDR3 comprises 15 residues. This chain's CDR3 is CASSEFGGPQYEQYV. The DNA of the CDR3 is TGTGCCAGTAGTGAGTTCGGGGGGCCTCAATACGAGCAGTACGTC.

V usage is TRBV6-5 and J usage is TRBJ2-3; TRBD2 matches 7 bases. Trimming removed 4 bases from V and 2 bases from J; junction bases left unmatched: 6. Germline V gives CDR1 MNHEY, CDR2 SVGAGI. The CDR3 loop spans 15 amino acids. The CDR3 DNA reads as TGTGCCAGCAGTTCGGAGGGACTACCCACAGATACGCAGTATTTT. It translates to CASSSEGLPTDTQYF.

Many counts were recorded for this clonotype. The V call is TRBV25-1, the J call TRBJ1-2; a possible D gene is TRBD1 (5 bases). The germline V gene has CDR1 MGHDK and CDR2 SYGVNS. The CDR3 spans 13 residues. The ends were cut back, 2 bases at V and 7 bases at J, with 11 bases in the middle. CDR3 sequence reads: CASSEEGLGGYTF. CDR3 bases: TGTGCCAGCAGTGAAGAGGGACTGGGTGGCTACACCTTC.

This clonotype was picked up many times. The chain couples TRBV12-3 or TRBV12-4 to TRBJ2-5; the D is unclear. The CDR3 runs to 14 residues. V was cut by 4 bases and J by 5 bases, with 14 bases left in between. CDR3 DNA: TGTGCCAGCAGTTCCCAAAGGTTTAGGGAGACCCAGTACTTC. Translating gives CASSSQRFRETQYF.

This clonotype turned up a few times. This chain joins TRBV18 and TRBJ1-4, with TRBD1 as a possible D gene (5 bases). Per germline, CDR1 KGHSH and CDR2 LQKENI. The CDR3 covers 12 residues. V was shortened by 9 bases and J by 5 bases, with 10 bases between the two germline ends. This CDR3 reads CASHDSNEKLFF. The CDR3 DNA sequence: TGTGCCAGTCACGACAGCAATGAAAAACTGTTTTTT. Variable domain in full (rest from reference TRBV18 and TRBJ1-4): NAGVMQNPRHLVRRRGQEARLRCSPMKGHSHVYWYRQLPEEGLKFMVYLQKENIIDESGMPKERFSAEFPKEGPSILRIQQVVRGDSAAYFCASHDSNEKLFFGSGTQLSVL.

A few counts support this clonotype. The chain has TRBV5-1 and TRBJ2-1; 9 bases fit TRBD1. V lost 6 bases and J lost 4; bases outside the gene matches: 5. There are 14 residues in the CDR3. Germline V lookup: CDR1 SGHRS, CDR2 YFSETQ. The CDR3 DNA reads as TGCGCCAGCACGGGACAGGGACGGTACAATGAGCAGTTCTTC. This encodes CASTGQGRYNEQFF.

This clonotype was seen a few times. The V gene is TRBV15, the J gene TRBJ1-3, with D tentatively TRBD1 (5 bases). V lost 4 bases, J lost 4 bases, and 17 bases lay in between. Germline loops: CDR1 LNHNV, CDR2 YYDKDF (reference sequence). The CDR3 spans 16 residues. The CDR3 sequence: CATSTGGRGAGNTIYF. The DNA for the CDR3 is TGTGCCACCAGCACAGGAGGTAGGGGAGCCGGAAACACCATATATTTT.

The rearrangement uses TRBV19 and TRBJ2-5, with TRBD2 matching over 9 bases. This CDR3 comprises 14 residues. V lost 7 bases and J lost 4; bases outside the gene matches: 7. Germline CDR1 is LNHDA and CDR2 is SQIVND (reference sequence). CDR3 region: CASNSAGGRETQYF. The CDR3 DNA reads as TGTGCCAGTAATTCCGCGGGAGGGCGAGAGACCCAGTACTTC. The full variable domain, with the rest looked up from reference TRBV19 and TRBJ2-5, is DGGITQSPKYLFRKEGQNVTLSCEQNLNHDAMYWYRQDPGQGLRLIYYSQIVNDFQKGDIAEGYSVSREKKESFPLTVTSAQKNPTAFYLCASNSAGGRETQYFGPGTRLLVL.

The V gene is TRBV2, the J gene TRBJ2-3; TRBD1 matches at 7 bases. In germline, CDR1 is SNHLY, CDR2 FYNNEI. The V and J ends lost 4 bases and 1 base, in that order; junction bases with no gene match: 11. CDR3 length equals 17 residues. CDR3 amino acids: CASSVLKQGPGTDTQYF. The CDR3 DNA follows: TGTGCCAGCAGTGTCCTTAAACAGGGGCCCGGCACAGATACGCAGTATTTT.

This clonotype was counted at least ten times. The CDR3 loop is CASSTGTSRDGTQYF. As DNA, the CDR3 is TGCGCCAGCAGCACTGGGACTAGCCGAGACGGGACCCAGTACTTC. The chain couples TRBV5-1 to TRBJ2-5; the match to TRBD2 covers 9 bases. The CDR3 is 15 amino acids. Trimming at V came to 4 bases and at J to 7 bases, leaving 11 bases not matched to a gene. Germline CDR1 and CDR2: SGHRS and YFSETQ.

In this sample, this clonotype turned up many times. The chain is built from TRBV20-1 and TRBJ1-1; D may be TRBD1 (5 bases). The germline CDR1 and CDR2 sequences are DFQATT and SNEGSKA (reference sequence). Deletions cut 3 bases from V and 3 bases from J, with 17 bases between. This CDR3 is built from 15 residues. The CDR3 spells CSARGPGGWDTEAFF. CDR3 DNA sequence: TGCAGTGCTAGGGGACCTGGGGGGTGGGACACTGAAGCTTTCTTT.

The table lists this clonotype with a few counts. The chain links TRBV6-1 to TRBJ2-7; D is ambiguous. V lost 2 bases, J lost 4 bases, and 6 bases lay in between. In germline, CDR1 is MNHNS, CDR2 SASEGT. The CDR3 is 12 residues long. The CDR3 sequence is CASSETSYEQYV. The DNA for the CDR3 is TGTGCCAGCAGTGAAACGTCTTACGAGCAGTACGTC.

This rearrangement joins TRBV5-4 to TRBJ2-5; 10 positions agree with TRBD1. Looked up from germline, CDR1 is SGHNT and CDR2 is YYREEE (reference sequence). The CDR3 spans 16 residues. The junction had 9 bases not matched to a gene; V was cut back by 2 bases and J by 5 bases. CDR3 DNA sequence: TGTGCCAGCAGCTTAATGACAGGGGGCGCTTTTGAGACCCAGTACTTC. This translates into CASSLMTGGAFETQYF.

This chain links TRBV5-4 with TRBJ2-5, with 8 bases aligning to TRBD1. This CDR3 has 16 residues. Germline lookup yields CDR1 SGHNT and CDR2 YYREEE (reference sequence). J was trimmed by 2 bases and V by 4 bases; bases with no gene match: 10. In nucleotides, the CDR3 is TGTGCCAGCAGCAGAAATGAACAGGGGGAACAAGAGACCCAGTACTTC. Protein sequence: CASSRNEQGEQETQYF.

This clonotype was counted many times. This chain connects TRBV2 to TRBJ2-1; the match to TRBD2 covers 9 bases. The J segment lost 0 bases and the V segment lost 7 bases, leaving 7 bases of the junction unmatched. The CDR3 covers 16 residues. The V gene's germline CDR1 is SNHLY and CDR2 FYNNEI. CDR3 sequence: CASTLFSGSSYNEQFF. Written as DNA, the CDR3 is TGTGCCAGCACCCTGTTTAGCGGGAGCTCCTACAATGAGCAGTTCTTC.

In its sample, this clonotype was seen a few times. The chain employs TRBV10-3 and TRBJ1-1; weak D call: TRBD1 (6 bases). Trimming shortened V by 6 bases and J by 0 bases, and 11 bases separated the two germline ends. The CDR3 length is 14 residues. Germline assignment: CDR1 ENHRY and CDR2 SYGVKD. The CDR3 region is CAISRQDMNTEAFF. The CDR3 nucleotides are TGTGCCATCAGCCGACAGGATATGAACACTGAAGCTTTCTTT.

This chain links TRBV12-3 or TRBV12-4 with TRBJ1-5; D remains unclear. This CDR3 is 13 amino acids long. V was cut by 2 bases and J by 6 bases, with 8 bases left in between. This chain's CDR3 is CASSLNSIQPQHF. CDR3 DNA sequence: TGTGCCAGCAGTTTAAATTCCATTCAGCCCCAGCATTTT.

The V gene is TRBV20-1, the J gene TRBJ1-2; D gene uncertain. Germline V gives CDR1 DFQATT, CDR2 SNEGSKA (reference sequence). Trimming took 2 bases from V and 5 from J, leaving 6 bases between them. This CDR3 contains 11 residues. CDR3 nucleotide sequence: TGCAGTGCTAGAATCTCTTATGGCTACACCTTC. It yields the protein CSARISYGYTF.

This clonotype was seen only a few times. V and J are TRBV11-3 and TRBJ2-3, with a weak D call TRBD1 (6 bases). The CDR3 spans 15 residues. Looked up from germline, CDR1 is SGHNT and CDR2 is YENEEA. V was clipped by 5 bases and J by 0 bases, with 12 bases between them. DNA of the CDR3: TGTGCCAGCAGCCCAACAGGGCCTAGCACAGATACGCAGTATTTT. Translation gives CASSPTGPSTDTQYF.

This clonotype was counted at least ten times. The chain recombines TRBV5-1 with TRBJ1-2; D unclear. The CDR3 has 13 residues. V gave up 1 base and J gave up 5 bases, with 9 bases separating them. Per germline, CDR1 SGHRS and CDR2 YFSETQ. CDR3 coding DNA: TGCGCCAGCAGCTTGATCGGTCAATATGGCTACACCTTC. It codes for CASSLIGQYGYTF.

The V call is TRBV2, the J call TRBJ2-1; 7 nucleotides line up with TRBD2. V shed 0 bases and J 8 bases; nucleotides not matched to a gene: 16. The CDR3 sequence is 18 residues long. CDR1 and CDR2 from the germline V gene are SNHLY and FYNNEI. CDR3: CASSEALGGGPREDEQFF. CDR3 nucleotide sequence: TGTGCCAGCAGTGAAGCGCTGGGGGGAGGGCCTCGTGAGGATGAGCAGTTCTTC.

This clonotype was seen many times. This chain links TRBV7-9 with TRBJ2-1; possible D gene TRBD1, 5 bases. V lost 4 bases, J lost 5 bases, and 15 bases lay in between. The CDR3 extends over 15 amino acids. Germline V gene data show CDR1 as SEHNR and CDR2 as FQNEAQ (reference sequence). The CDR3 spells CASSSWQGFNNEQFF. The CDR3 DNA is TGTGCCAGCAGCTCCTGGCAGGGTTTCAACAATGAGCAGTTCTTC.

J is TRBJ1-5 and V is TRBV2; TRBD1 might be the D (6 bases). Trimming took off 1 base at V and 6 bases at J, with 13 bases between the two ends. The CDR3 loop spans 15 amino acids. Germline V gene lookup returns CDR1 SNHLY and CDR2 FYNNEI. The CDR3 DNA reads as TGTGCCAGCAGTGAAGTCGGACAGCGCCCTCAGCCCCAGCATTTT. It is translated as CASSEVGQRPQPQHF.